Listed below are T cell receptor beta chains from one sample, sequenced in a study of T cell changes during pregnancy in multiple sclerosis. TCRdb's copy holds only in-frame clones and misses some; the assay was immunoSEQ multiplex PCR. The table records some 46,000 clones, approximately 92% of them present only once. Specimen: peripheral blood, collected in the third trimester of pregnancy. The source is a female donor with multiple sclerosis, enrolled in a pregnancy study. Each CDR3 is given with its conserved first and last residue. D genes are given only for firm matches. Some rows mark clone size as missing; the rest say once, few, many or name a class of expanded clone.

j_call,v_call,clone_size,d_call,cdr3_aa,cdr3_nt
TRBJ1-1,TRBV23-1,once,.,CANVGRSTEAFF,TGCGCCAACGTGGGTCGGAGCACTGAAGCTTTCTTT
TRBJ2-7,TRBV27,.,TRBD2,CASSLSAAAGVNSYEQYF,TGTGCCAGCAGTTTATCCGCGGCAGCGGGAGTAAACTCCTACGAGCAGTACTTC
TRBJ2-1,TRBV25-1,.,.,CASSDAGPSYNEQFF,TGTGCCAGCAGTGATGCGGGACCGAGCTACAATGAGCAGTTCTTC
TRBJ1-1,TRBV7-9,.,.,CASSLRGGTEAFF,TGTGCCAGCAGCTTAAGAGGGGGTACTGAAGCTTTCTTT
TRBJ2-1,TRBV28,.,.,CASSRRGGYDEQFF,TGTGCCAGCAGTCGCCGAGGAGGCTATGATGAGCAGTTCTTC
TRBJ2-7,TRBV25-1,.,TRBD1,CASGQTGNSYEQYF,TGTGCCAGCGGCCAGACAGGGAACTCCTACGAGCAGTACTTC
TRBJ2-5,TRBV7-9,.,.,CASSLALGPQETQYF,TGTGCCAGCAGCTTAGCGTTGGGGCCACAAGAGACCCAGTACTTC
TRBJ2-1,TRBV13,.,.,CASNWAGNEQFF,TGTGCCAGCAATTGGGCAGGCAATGAGCAGTTCTTC
TRBJ2-2,TRBV7-9,.,TRBD2,CASSLDGRAPGELFF,TGTGCCAGCAGCTTAGACGGGAGGGCCCCCGGGGAGCTGTTTTTT
TRBJ1-2,TRBV28,.,.,CASSLTGSGYTF,TGTGCCAGCAGTTTAACAGGGTCGGGCTACACCTTC
TRBJ2-1,TRBV28,.,.,CASSLLNNEQFF,TGTGCCAGCAGTTTACTAAACAATGAGCAGTTCTTC
TRBJ2-5,TRBV11-2,once,TRBD2,CASSSGGAGRAETQYF,TGTGCCAGCAGCTCGGGGGGGGCGGGTCGAGCAGAGACCCAGTACTTC
TRBJ2-4,TRBV29-1,.,TRBD2,CSVERGASGRAKQYF,TGCAGCGTTGAAAGGGGGGCTAGCGGGAGGGCAAAACAGTACTTC
TRBJ2-7,TRBV4-3,.,.,CASSQDGQLYEQYF,TGCGCCAGCAGCCAAGACGGACAGCTTTACGAGCAGTACTTC
TRBJ2-3,TRBV5-1,.,TRBD2,CASSGTSGRVGDTQYF,TGCGCCAGCAGCGGAACTAGCGGGAGGGTTGGAGATACGCAGTATTTT
TRBJ1-1,TRBV5-1,.,.,CASSLIRAGTEAFF,TGCGCCAGCAGCTTGATCAGGGCAGGCACTGAAGCTTTCTTT
TRBJ1-2,TRBV6-5,.,.,CASSYTQGSGYTF,TGTGCCAGCAGTTACACTCAGGGATCTGGCTACACCTTC
TRBJ1-1,TRBV27,.,.,CASSDRIYTEAFF,TGTGCCAGCAGTGACAGGATTTACACTGAAGCTTTCTTT
TRBJ2-2,TRBV6-5,.,TRBD2,CASSLGRDITGELFF,TGTGCCAGCAGCCTCGGGAGGGATATCACCGGGGAGCTGTTTTTT
TRBJ1-5,TRBV12-5,.,.,CASGLDPGNQPQHF,TGTGCTAGTGGTTTGGATCCGGGAAATCAGCCCCAGCATTTT
TRBJ2-1,TRBV7-2,.,.,CASTPGLASDEQFF,TGTGCCAGCACCCCCGGCCTAGCGTCGGACGAGCAGTTCTTC
TRBJ2-1,TRBV19,.,.,CASSLDSSSYNEQFF,TGTGCCAGTAGTTTGGACTCCAGCTCCTACAATGAGCAGTTCTTC
TRBJ2-7,TRBV28,once,.,CASSHRTTTRYEQYF,TGTGCCAGCAGTCACCGGACAACTACAAGATACGAGCAGTACTTC
TRBJ2-1,TRBV11-3,.,.,CASSRGGSYNEQFF,TGTGCCAGCAGCCGCGGAGGGTCCTACAATGAGCAGTTCTTC
TRBJ1-4,TRBV28,.,.,CASSRGRGNEKLFF,TGTGCCAGCTCTCGGGGGAGGGGAAACGAAAAACTGTTTTTT
TRBJ2-1,TRBV19,.,.,CASSIEKPSYNEQFF,TGTGCCAGTAGTATCGAGAAGCCCTCCTACAATGAGCAGTTCTTC
TRBJ2-7,TRBV27,.,TRBD1,CASSLFSGTGYEQYF,TGTGCCAGCAGTTTATTCTCCGGGACAGGGTACGAGCAGTACTTC
TRBJ2-1,TRBV7-9,.,TRBD1,CASSLRGQGRDEQFF,TGTGCCAGCAGCTTAAGAGGACAGGGGAGGGATGAGCAGTTCTTC
TRBJ2-1,TRBV29-1,.,TRBD2,CSVDKAGIYNEQFF,TGCAGCGTTGATAAAGCGGGAATCTACAATGAGCAGTTCTTC
TRBJ2-1,TRBV5-1,.,.,CASSLVVGVAYNEQFF,TGCGCCAGCAGCTTGGTAGTGGGAGTAGCCTACAATGAGCAGTTCTTC
TRBJ2-7,TRBV2,.,TRBD2,CASKGGASGSYEQYF,TGTGCCTCAAAGGGTGGGGCTAGCGGATCCTACGAGCAGTACTTC
TRBJ2-3,TRBV4-1,.,.,CASSHAGSGSGLADTQYF,TGCGCCAGCAGCCACGCTGGATCCGGCAGCGGCTTGGCAGATACGCAGTATTTT
TRBJ2-2,TRBV27,.,.,CASSNSGGGELFF,TGTGCCAGCAGTAACAGCGGAGGTGGGGAGCTGTTTTTT
TRBJ1-1,TRBV29-1,.,.,CSVARLMNTEAFF,TGCAGCGTTGCACGACTGATGAACACTGAAGCTTTCTTT
TRBJ2-7,TRBV28,.,.,CASRIQEGRYEQYF,TGTGCCAGCAGGATTCAGGAGGGCAGATACGAGCAGTACTTC
TRBJ1-2,TRBV20-1,once,.,CSARVRGGYTF,TGCAGTGCTAGAGTTAGGGGGGGCTACACCTTC
TRBJ1-3,TRBV7-3,.,.,CASSLGGSSGNTIYF,TGTGCCAGCAGCTTGGGGGGAAGCTCTGGAAACACCATATATTTT
TRBJ2-5,TRBV18,.,.,CASSLTGPQETQYF,TGTGCCAGCTCGCTGACAGGCCCTCAAGAGACCCAGTACTTC
TRBJ1-1,TRBV19,.,.,CASSIPDEGVEAFF,TGTGCCAGTAGTATCCCGGACGAAGGGGTCGAAGCTTTCTTT
TRBJ1-3,TRBV9,.,.,CASSDPWGGPLYF,TGTGCCAGCAGCGACCCCTGGGGGGGCCCCTTGTATTTT
TRBJ2-7,TRBV9,once,.,CASSVVVTGEQYF,TGTGCCAGCAGCGTAGTGGTGACCGGGGAGCAGTACTTC
TRBJ2-7,TRBV6-5,.,TRBD2,CASSYRLAGGPGEQYF,TGTGCCAGCAGTTACCGTTTAGCGGGAGGGCCAGGGGAGCAGTACTTC